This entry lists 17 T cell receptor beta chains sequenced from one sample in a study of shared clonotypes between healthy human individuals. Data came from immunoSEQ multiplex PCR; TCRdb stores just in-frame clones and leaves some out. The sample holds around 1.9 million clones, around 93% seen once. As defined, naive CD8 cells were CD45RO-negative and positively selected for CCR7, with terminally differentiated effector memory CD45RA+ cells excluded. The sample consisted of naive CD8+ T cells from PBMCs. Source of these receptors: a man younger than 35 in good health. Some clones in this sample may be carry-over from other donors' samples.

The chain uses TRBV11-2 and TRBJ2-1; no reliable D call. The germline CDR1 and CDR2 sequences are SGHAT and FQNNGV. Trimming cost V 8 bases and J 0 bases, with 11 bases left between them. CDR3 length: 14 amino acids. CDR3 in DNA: TGTGCCAGCGGGGATAGGAGCTCCTACAATGAGCAGTTCTTC. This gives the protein CASGDRSSYNEQFF.

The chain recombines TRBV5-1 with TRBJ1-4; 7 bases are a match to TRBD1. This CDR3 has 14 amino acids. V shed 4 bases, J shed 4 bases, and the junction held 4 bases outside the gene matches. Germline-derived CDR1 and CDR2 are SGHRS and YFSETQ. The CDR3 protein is CASSTGTVNEKLFF. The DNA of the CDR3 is TGCGCCAGCAGCACCGGGACAGTTAATGAAAAACTGTTTTTT.

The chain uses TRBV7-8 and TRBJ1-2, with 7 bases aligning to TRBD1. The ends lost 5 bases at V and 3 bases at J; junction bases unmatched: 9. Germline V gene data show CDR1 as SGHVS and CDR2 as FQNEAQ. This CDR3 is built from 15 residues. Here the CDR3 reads CASSPHRGADYGYTF. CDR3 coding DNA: TGTGCCAGCAGCCCCCACAGGGGAGCAGACTATGGCTACACCTTC.

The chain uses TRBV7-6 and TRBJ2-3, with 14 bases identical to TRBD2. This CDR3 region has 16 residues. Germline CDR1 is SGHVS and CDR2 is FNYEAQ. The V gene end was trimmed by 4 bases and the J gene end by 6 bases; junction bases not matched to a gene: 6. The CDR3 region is CASSSGTSGSRDTQYF. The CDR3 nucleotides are TGTGCCAGCAGCTCAGGGACTAGCGGGAGTAGGGATACGCAGTATTTT.

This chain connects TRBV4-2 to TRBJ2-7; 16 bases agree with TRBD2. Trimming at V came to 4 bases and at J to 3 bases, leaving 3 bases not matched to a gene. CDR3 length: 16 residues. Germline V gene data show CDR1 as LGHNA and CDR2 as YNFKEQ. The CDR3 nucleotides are TGTGCCAGCAGCCCTGGGACTAGCGGGAGGGTCTACGAGCAGTACTTC. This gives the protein CASSPGTSGRVYEQYF.

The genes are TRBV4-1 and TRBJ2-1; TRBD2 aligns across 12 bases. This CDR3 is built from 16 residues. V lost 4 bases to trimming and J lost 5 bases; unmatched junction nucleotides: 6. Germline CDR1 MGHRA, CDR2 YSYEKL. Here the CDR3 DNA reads TGCGCCAGCAGCCCCGTACGGACTAGCGGGAACAATGAGCAGTTCTTC. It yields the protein CASSPVRTSGNNEQFF.

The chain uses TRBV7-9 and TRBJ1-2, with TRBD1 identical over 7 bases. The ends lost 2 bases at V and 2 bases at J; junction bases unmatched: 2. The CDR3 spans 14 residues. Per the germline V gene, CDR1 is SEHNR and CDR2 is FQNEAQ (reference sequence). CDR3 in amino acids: CASSLQGGNYGYTF. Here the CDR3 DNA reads TGTGCCAGCAGCTTACAGGGGGGAAACTATGGCTACACCTTC.

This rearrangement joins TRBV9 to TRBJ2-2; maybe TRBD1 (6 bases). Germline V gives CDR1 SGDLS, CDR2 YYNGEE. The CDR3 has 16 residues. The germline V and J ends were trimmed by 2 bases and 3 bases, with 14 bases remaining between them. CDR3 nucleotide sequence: TGTGCCAGCAGCGTGGGGGCGCTGGGGTACACCGGGGAGCTGTTTTTT. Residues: CASSVGALGYTGELFF.

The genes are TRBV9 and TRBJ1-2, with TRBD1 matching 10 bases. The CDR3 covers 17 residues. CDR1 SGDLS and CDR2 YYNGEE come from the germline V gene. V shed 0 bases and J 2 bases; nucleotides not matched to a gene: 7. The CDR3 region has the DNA TGTGCCAGCAGCGTAGGGACAGGGGGTCTACGCAACTATGGCTACACCTTC. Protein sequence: CASSVGTGGLRNYGYTF.

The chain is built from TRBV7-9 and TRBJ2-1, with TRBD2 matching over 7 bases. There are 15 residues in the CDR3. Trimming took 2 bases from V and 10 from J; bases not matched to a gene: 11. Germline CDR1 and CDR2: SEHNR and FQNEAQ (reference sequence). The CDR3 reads CASSLPPGLDGEQFF. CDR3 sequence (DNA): TGTGCCAGCAGCTTACCCCCTGGACTAGACGGGGAGCAGTTCTTC.

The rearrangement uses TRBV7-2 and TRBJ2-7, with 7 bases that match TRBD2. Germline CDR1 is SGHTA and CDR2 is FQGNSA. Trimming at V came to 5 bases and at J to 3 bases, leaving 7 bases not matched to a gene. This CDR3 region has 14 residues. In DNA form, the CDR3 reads TGTGCCAGCAGCATTTTTGCGGGAGTCTACGAGCAGTACTTC. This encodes CASSIFAGVYEQYF.

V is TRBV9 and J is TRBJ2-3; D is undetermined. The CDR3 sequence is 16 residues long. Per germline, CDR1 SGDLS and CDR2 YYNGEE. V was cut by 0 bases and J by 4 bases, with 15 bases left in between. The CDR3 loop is CASSVEGQGIPDTQYF. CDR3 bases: TGTGCCAGCAGCGTAGAAGGCCAAGGTATTCCAGATACGCAGTATTTT.

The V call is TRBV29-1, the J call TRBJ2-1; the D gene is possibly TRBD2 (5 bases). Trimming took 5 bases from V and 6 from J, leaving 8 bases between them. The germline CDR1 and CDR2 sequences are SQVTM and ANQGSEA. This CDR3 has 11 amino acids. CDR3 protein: CSVHLANEQFF. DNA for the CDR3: TGCAGCGTTCACCTAGCCAATGAGCAGTTCTTC.

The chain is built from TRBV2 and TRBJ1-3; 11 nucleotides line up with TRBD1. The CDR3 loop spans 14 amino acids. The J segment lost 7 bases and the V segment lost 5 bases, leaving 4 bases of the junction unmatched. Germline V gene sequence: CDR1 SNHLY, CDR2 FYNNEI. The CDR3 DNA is TGTGCCAGCAGTTTAAGGGACAGGGGGAACACCATATATTTT. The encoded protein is CASSLRDRGNTIYF.

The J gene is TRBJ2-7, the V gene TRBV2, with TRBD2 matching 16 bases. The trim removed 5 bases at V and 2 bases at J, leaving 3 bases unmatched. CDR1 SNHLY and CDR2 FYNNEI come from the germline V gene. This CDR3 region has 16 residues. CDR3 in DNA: TGTGCCAGCAGTACGGGGACTAGCGGGAGGGCCTACGAGCAGTACTTC. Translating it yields CASSTGTSGRAYEQYF.

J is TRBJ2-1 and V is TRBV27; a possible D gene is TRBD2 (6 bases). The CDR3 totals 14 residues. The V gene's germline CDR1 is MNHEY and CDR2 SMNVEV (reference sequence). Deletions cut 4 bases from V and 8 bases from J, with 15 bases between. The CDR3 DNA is TGTGCCAGCAGTTACCGGGACTCATACTATGAGCAGTTCTTC. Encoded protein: CASSYRDSYYEQFF.

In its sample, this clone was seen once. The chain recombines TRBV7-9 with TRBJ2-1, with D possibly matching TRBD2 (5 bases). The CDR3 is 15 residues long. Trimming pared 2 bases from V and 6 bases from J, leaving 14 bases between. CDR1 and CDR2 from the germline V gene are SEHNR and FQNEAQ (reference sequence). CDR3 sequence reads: CASSLLGGPFNEQFF. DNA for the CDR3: TGTGCCAGCAGCTTACTTGGCGGGCCCTTCAATGAGCAGTTCTTC.